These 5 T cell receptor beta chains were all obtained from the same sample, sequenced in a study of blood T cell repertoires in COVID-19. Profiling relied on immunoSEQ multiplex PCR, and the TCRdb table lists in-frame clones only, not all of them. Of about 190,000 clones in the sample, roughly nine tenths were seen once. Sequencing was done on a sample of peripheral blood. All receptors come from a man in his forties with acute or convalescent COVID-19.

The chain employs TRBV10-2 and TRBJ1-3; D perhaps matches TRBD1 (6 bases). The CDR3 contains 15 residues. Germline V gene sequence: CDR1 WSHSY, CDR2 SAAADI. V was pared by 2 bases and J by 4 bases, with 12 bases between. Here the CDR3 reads CASSEAGASGNTIYF. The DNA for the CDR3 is TGCGCCAGCAGTGAGGCAGGGGCATCAGGAAACACCATATATTTT.

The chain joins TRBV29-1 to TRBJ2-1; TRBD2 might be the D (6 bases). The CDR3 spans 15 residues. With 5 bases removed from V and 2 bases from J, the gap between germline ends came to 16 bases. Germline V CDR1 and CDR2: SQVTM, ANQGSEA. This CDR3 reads CSVSQLARAYNEQFF. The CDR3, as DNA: TGCAGCGTTTCTCAACTAGCTCGGGCCTACAATGAGCAGTTCTTC.

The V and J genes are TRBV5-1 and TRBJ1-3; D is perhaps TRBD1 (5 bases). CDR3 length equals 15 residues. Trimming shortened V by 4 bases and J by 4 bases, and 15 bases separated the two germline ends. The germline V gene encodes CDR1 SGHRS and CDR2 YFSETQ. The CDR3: CASSPEGQGGNTIYF. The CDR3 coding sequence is TGCGCCAGCAGCCCGGAGGGGCAGGGAGGAAACACCATATATTTT.

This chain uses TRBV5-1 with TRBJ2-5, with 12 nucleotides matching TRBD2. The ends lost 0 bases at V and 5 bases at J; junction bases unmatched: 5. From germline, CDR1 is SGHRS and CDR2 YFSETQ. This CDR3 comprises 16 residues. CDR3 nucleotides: TGCGCCAGCAGCTTGGCTAGCGGGGGGGCCGGGGAGACCCAGTACTTC. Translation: CASSLASGGAGETQYF.

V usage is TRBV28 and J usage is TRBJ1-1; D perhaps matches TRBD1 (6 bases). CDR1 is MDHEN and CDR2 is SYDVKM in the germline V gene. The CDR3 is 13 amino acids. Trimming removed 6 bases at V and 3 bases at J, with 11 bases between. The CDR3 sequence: CASRPHRDTEAFF. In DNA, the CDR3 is TGTGCCAGCAGACCACACAGGGACACTGAAGCTTTCTTT.